This T cell receptor (beta chain) was sequenced during a study of blood T cell repertoires in COVID-19. The wider study: Specimens from acute and convalescent COVID-19 originated in the United States, Italy and Spain. In each case, the material was cDNA or gDNA derived from T cells, B-cell-depleted T cells, or PBMCs.

Trimming stripped 6 bases from V and 1 base from J, with 9 bases between. The CDR3 has 14 amino acids. Germline CDR1 is MNHEY and CDR2 is SVGAGI. Original analysis: Using reference gene primer amplification, nucleated cell counts were estimated. Sequencing was performed with immunoSEQ multiplex PCR; in TCRdb, only in-frame clones are kept and a portion is missing. That table gives V, J and clone size, and the DNA gave D and trimming. Of roughly 58,000 clones listed, roughly 84% are singletons. Sequenced: peripheral blood. This TCR was recovered from a man in his 70s with active COVID-19. The rearrangement joins TRBV6-5 to TRBJ2-2; D not certain. The DNA of the CDR3 is TGTGCCAGCAGAAGGTCAGGGAACACCGGGGAGCTGTTTTTT. This encodes CASRRSGNTGELFF.